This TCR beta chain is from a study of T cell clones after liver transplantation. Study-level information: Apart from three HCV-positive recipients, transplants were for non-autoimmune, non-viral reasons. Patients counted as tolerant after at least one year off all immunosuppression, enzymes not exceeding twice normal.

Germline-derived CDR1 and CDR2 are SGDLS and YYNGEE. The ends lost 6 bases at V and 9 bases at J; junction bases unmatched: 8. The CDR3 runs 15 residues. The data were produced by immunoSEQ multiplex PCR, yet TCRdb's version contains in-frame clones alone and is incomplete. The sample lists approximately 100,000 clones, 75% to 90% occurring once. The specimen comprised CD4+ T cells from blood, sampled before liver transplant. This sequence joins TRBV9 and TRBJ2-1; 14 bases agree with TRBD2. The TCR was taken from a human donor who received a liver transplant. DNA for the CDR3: TGTGCCAGCACCCTCCTAGGACTAGCGGGGGGTGAGCAGTTCTTC. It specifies CASTLLGLAGGEQFF. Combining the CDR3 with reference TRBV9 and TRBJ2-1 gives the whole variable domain DSGVTQTPKHLITATGQRVTLRCSPRSGDLSVYWYQQSLDQGLQFLIQYYNGEERAKGNILERFSAQQFPDLHSELNLSSLELGDSALYFCASTLLGLAGGEQFFGPGTRLTVL.